This TCR beta chain is drawn from a study of blood T cells in healthy people across ages. This CDR3 is built from 16 residues. Germline V gene sequence: CDR1 SGDLS, CDR2 YYNGEE. Germline trimming cut 0 bases from V and 5 bases from J; bases unmatched to any gene: 6. This clonotype was detected many times. Alongside a J-beta primer mix, a sample-barcoded 5' primer served in a second PCR lasting about 6 to 12 cycles. TCRdb re-derived calls from the 5' RACE reads in MiXCR, one entry per CDR3 protein. The sample includes 800,000 to 950,000 distinct CDR3 sequences, under 35% seen only once; the top ten take 10%. The sample was also linked to a second study, of T cells of mothers and their children.

The sequence came from a woman aged 35 to 49 in good health. Material: blood. The V call is TRBV9, the J call TRBJ2-3; TRBD2 matches at 10 bases. In DNA, the CDR3 is TGTGCCAGCAGCGTAGGAAGCGGGGGGGCGGGAGATACGCAGTATTTT. This codes for CASSVGSGGAGDTQYF. Full variable domain (outside the CDR3, taken from reference TRBV9 and TRBJ2-3): DSGVTQTPKHLITATGQRVTLRCSPRSGDLSVYWYQQSLDQGLQFLIQYYNGEERAKGNILERFSAQQFPDLHSELNLSSLELGDSALYFCASSVGSGGAGDTQYFGPGTRLTVL.